The 7 T cell receptor beta chains presented below share a single source sample, sequenced in a study of cytomegalovirus exposure and HLA in healthy donors. Primers for the PCR totalled 60 Vbeta and 13 Jbeta. Data came from immunoSEQ multiplex PCR; TCRdb stores just in-frame clones and leaves some out. The data show tens of thousands of clones, and the top ten clones hold around 2.1%. The sequenced material came from PBMCs. Receptors were obtained from a woman in her late teens or twenties in good health and CMV-seronegative.

The chain couples TRBV2 to TRBJ1-1; possibly TRBD1 for D (5 bases). The CDR3 is 13 residues long. Germline V lookup: CDR1 SNHLY, CDR2 FYNNEI. With 6 bases removed from V and 0 bases from J, the gap between germline ends came to 8 bases. CDR3 residues: CASRSGLNTEAFF. In DNA, the CDR3 is TGTGCCAGCAGATCAGGGTTGAACACTGAAGCTTTCTTT. The full variable domain, in which reference TRBV2 and TRBJ1-1 provide the parts outside the CDR3, is EPEVTQTPSHQVTQMGQEVILRCVPISNHLYFYWYRQILGQKVEFLVSFYNNEISEKSEIFDDQFSVERPDGSNFTLKIRSTKLEDSAMYFCASRSGLNTEAFFGQGTRLTVV.

The chain carries TRBV15 and TRBJ1-5; perhaps TRBD1 as D (6 bases). This CDR3 has 17 amino acids. The germline V gene has CDR1 LNHNV and CDR2 YYDKDF (reference sequence). Trimming took off 8 bases at V and 4 bases at J, with 24 bases between the two ends. The CDR3 nucleotides read TGTGCCACCCAGGACAGTTCGGGGAGTAGGCCAAATCAGCCCCAGCATTTT. It encodes CATQDSSGSRPNQPQHF.

This sequence joins TRBV18 and TRBJ2-3; perhaps TRBD1 as D (6 bases). This CDR3 region has 16 residues. Trimming stripped 3 bases from V and 4 bases from J, with 17 bases between. Germline V CDR1 and CDR2: KGHSH, LQKENI. This CDR3 is CASSPGTKGVADTQYF. Written as DNA, the CDR3 is TGTGCCAGCTCACCGGGGACGAAGGGGGTAGCAGATACGCAGTATTTT.

The genes are TRBV7-2 and TRBJ2-7; possibly TRBD2 for D (6 bases). The CDR3 covers 14 residues. Per the germline V gene, CDR1 is SGHTA and CDR2 is FQGNSA. Trimming shortened V by 5 bases and J by 1 base, and 12 bases separated the two germline ends. The CDR3 sequence is CASSTRLDSYEQYF. In DNA, the CDR3 is TGTGCCAGCAGCACCAGACTAGATTCCTACGAGCAGTACTTC.

V is TRBV5-1 and J is TRBJ1-1, with D tentatively TRBD1 (6 bases). The CDR3 has 15 amino acids. With 4 bases removed from V and 1 base from J, the gap between germline ends came to 14 bases. The germline gives CDR1 SGHRS, CDR2 YFSETQ. The CDR3: CASSPTDRPNTEAFF. The DNA of the CDR3 is TGCGCCAGCAGCCCGACAGACAGGCCGAACACTGAAGCTTTCTTT. Complete variable domain (other parts from reference TRBV5-1 and TRBJ1-1): KAGVTQTPRYLIKTRGQQVTLSCSPISGHRSVSWYQQTPGQGLQFLFEYFSETQRNKGNFPGRFSGRQFSNSRSEMNVSTLELGDSALYLCASSPTDRPNTEAFFGQGTRLTVV.

The V gene is TRBV4-1, the J gene TRBJ2-3; 12 bases line up with TRBD2. Germline trimming cut 5 bases from V and 5 bases from J; bases unmatched to any gene: 8. CDR1 is MGHRA, CDR2 YSYEKL, per germline. This CDR3 spans 16 amino acids. This chain's CDR3 is CASSAPSGGARDTQYF. The CDR3 nucleotides read TGCGCCAGCAGCGCCCCTAGCGGGGGGGCCAGAGATACGCAGTATTTT.

The rearrangement joins TRBV29-1 to TRBJ2-2, with 13 bases that match TRBD2. Germline V gene lookup returns CDR1 SQVTM and CDR2 ANQGSEA. After removal of 1 base from V and 8 bases from J, the junction contained 4 bases not matched to a gene. This CDR3 comprises 15 residues. CDR3 nucleotide sequence: TGCAGCGTTGAAGGGACTAGCGGGAGCGAGGGGGAGCTGTTTTTT. It specifies CSVEGTSGSEGELFF.